A single sample is the source of the 16 T cell receptor beta chains below, sequenced in a study of T cell responses to AZD1222 COVID-19 vaccine. Assay used: immunoSEQ multiplex PCR; TCRdb lists only in-frame clones, some missing. The repertoire includes some 130,000 clones, approximately 83% of them detected once, and 1.5% to 2% sits in the top ten. The sample was peripheral blood, taken on day 0 of AZD1222 vaccination. These receptors were obtained from an adult in good health.

The chain has TRBV20-1 and TRBJ1-4; D might be TRBD1 (5 bases). This CDR3 region has 12 residues. Germline V gene lookup returns CDR1 DFQATT and CDR2 SNEGSKA (reference sequence). The ends were cut back, 3 bases at V and 13 bases at J, with 15 bases in the middle. The chain's CDR3 is CSASQGEVGLFF. CDR3 DNA: TGCAGTGCTAGTCAGGGCGAGGTCGGACTGTTTTTT.

Concerning this clone: One junction end does not reproduce the germline sequence, and a read error may be involved. Other DNA sequences in this sample translate to the same CDR3. The V call is TRBV3-1 (or the pseudogene TRBV3-2), the J call TRBJ2-7; D may be TRBD2 (5 bases). Germline V CDR1 and CDR2: LGHDT, YNNKEL (reference sequence). CDR3 length equals 14 residues. For the CDR3, the DNA is TGTGCCAGCAGCCAAGATCGAGGGTCCAACGAACAGTACTTC. Translating gives CASSQDRGSNEQYF.

The rearrangement links TRBV7-8 to TRBJ2-6; D remains unclear. In germline, CDR1 is SGHVS, CDR2 FQNEAQ. The ends were cut back, 5 bases at V and 0 bases at J, with 8 bases in the middle. The CDR3 extends over 15 amino acids. CDR3 nucleotides: TGTGCCAGCAGCCACGATCCCTCTGGGGCCAACGTCCTGACTTTC. It specifies CASSHDPSGANVLTF.

This chain joins TRBV12-3 or TRBV12-4 and TRBJ1-1; 7 bases map to TRBD1. This CDR3 comprises 12 residues. Trimming cost V 5 bases and J 9 bases; bases outside gene matches: 6. The DNA for the CDR3 is TGTGCCAGCAGTATTATGACAGGGAAAGCTTTCTTT. Residues: CASSIMTGKAFF.

The V gene is TRBV19, the J gene TRBJ1-1; unclear D gene. V shed 5 bases and J shed 1 base, with 14 bases lying between them. This CDR3 is built from 15 residues. Germline CDR1 and CDR2: LNHDA and SQIVND (reference sequence). The CDR3 here is CASSPRTRGNTEAFF. CDR3 DNA sequence: TGTGCCAGTAGTCCCCGGACCCGGGGGAACACTGAAGCTTTCTTT.

This clone occurred once. The rearrangement links TRBV28 to TRBJ1-6; D is uncertain. CDR3 length equals 15 residues. Between the trimmed V and J ends, which lost 6 bases and 6 bases, there was a span of 15 bases. Germline values: CDR1 MDHEN, CDR2 SYDVKM. CDR3 nucleotides: TGTGCCAGCAGCGTTGGGGTCGTCGGTAATTCACCCCTCCACTTT. It encodes CASSVGVVGNSPLHF. The variable domain in full, completed from reference TRBV28 and TRBJ1-6, reads DVKVTQSSRYLVKRTGEKVFLECVQDMDHENMFWYRQDPGLGLRLIYFSYDVKMKEKGDIPEGYSVSREKKERFSLILESASTNQTSMYLCASSVGVVGNSPLHFGNGTRLTVT.

The chain couples TRBV15 to TRBJ2-3; no clear D gene. CDR3 length equals 15 residues. The V gene lost 4 bases and the J gene lost 4 bases, with 15 bases spanning the gap. The germline CDR1 and CDR2 sequences are LNHNV and YYDKDF (reference sequence). As DNA, the CDR3 is TGTGCCACCAGCAACGACGGTACCAGGTCAGATACGCAGTATTTT. Translation: CATSNDGTRSDTQYF.

The chain has TRBV3-1 (or the pseudogene TRBV3-2) and TRBJ2-1; the match to TRBD2 covers 11 bases. This CDR3 has 17 residues. Per germline, CDR1 LGHDT and CDR2 YNNKEL (reference sequence). V lost 3 bases to trimming and J lost 10 bases; unmatched junction nucleotides: 14. The CDR3 DNA reads TGTGCCAGCAGCCATAACCCCGGGACTAGCGGCTGGAGGGAGCAGTTCTTC. This codes for CASSHNPGTSGWREQFF.

V gene TRBV9 combines with J gene TRBJ2-1; the match to TRBD2 covers 8 bases. J was trimmed by 3 bases and V by 3 bases; bases with no gene match: 8. Germline CDR1 reads SGDLS; CDR2 reads YYNGEE. CDR3 size: 16 residues. The CDR3 loop is CASSAHSRGVYNEQFF. CDR3 nucleotide sequence: TGTGCCAGCAGCGCCCACTCGCGGGGGGTCTACAATGAGCAGTTCTTC.

This chain joins TRBV7-9 and TRBJ2-7; D is perhaps TRBD1 (5 bases). The CDR3 contains 13 residues. V was clipped by 8 bases and J by 0 bases, with 11 bases between them. Germline CDR1 is SEHNR and CDR2 is FQNEAQ (reference sequence). The CDR3 DNA sequence: TGTGCCAGCCAGGGTGAGAGCTCCTACGAGCAGTACTTC. Encoded protein: CASQGESSYEQYF.

This sequence joins TRBV18 and TRBJ1-2; tentative D call: TRBD1 (5 bases). The CDR3 is made up of 14 amino acids. V lost 3 bases and J lost 3, with 11 bases in between. Germline V gene lookup returns CDR1 KGHSH and CDR2 LQKENI. The CDR3 DNA follows: TGTGCCAGCTCACCGGGACCCCCCGACTATGGCTACACCTTC. Its translation is CASSPGPPDYGYTF.

The rearrangement links TRBV3-1 (or the pseudogene TRBV3-2) to TRBJ2-2, with a tentative D call TRBD2 (7 bases). Germline V gene sequence: CDR1 LGHDT, CDR2 YNNKEL (reference sequence). Trimming removed 4 bases at V and 4 bases at J, with 16 bases between. CDR3 length: 16 amino acids. The CDR3 DNA is TGTGCCAGCAGCCTATCGGGGGGCGGGAGCACCGGGGAGCTGTTTTTT. Encoded protein: CASSLSGGGSTGELFF.

The CDR3 DNA reads TGTGCCAGCAGCCCCTCCCGGGGCCGTTTCTATGGCTACACCTTC. It translates to CASSPSRGRFYGYTF. This sequence joins TRBV11-3 and TRBJ1-2, with D perhaps matching TRBD1 (5 bases). The germline V and J ends were trimmed by 5 bases and 4 bases, with 17 bases remaining between them. This CDR3 spans 15 amino acids. Germline CDR1 and CDR2: SGHNT and YENEEA.

This clone was seen only once. The chain joins TRBV6-5 to TRBJ2-6; no reliable D call. The CDR3 is 13 amino acids. The germline gives CDR1 MNHEY, CDR2 SVGAGI. Deletions cut 8 bases from V and 1 base from J, with 6 bases between. The CDR3 loop reads CASCRSGANVLTF. CDR3 bases: TGTGCCAGCTGCCGTTCTGGGGCCAACGTCCTGACTTTC.

The rearrangement uses TRBV4-3 and TRBJ1-5, with 7 bases aligning to TRBD1. Germline CDR1 reads LGHNA; CDR2 reads YSLEER. This CDR3 spans 15 amino acids. After removal of 4 bases from V and 2 bases from J, the junction contained 5 bases not matched to a gene. The CDR3 sequence is CASSRNRGRNQPQHF. The CDR3 nucleotides read TGCGCCAGCAGCCGCAACAGGGGTCGCAATCAGCCCCAGCATTTT.

The chain couples TRBV29-1 to TRBJ1-4, with TRBD1 matching over 10 bases. Unmatched junction bases numbered 7, after V lost 7 bases and J lost 8 bases. Germline V gene lookup returns CDR1 SQVTM and CDR2 ANQGSEA. The CDR3 spans 13 residues. CDR3 coding DNA: TGCAGCGGCCGACAGGGGGCAAGGGAAAAACTGTTTTTT. This sequence encodes CSGRQGAREKLFF.